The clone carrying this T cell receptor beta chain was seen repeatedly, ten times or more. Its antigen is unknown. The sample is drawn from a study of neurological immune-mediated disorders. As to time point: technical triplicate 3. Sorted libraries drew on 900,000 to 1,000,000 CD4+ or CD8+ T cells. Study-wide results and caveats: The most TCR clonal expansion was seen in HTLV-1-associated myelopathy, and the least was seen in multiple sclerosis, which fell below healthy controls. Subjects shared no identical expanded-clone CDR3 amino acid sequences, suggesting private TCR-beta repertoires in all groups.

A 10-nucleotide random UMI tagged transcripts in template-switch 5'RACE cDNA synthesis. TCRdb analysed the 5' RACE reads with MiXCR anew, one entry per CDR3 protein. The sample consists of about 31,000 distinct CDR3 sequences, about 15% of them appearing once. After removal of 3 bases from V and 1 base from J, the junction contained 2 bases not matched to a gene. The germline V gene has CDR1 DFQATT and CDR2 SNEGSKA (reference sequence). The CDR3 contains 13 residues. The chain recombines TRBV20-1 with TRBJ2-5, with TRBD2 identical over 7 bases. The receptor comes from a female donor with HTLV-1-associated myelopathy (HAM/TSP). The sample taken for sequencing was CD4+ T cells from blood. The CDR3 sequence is CSARRESQETQYF. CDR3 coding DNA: TGCAGTGCTAGGCGGGAGAGCCAAGAGACCCAGTACTTC.